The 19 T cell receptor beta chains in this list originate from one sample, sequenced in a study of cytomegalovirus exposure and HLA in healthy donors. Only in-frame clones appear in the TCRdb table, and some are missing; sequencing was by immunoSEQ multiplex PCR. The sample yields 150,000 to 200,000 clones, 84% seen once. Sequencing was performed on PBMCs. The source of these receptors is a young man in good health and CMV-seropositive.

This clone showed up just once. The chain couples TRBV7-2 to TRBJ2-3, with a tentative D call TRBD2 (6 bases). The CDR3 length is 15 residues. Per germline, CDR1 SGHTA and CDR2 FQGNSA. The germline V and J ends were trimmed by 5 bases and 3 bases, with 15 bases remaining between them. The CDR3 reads CASSRGGERTDTQYF. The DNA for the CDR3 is TGTGCCAGCAGCCGAGGCGGGGAAAGGACAGATACGCAGTATTTT.

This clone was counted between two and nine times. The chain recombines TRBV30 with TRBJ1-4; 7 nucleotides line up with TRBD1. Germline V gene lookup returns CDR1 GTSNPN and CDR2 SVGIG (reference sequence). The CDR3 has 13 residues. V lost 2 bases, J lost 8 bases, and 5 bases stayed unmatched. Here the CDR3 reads CAWSYRGNEKLFF. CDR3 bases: TGTGCCTGGAGTTACAGGGGAAACGAAAAACTGTTTTTT.

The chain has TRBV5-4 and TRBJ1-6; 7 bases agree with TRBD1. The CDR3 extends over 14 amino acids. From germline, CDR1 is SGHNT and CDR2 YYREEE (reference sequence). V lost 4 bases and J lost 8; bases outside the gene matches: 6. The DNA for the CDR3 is TGTGCCAGCAGCGACCAGGGGGACTATTCACCCCTCCACTTT. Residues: CASSDQGDYSPLHF.

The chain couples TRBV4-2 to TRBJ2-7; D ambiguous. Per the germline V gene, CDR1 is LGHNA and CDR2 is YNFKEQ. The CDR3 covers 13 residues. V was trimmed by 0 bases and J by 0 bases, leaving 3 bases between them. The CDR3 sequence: CASSQDHSYEQYF. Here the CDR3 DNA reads TGTGCCAGCAGCCAAGACCACTCCTACGAGCAGTACTTC.

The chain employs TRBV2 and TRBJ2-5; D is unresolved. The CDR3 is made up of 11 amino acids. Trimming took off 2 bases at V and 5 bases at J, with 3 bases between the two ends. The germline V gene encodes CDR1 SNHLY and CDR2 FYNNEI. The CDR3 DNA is TGTGCCAGCAGTGAACTGGAGACCCAGTACTTC. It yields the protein CASSELETQYF.

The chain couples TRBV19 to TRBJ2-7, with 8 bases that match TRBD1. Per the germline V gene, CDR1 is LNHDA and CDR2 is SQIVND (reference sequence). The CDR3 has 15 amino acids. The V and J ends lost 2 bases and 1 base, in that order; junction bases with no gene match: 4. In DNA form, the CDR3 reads TGTGCCAGTAGTATAATGAGACAGGGGTCCTACGAGCAGTACTTC. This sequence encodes CASSIMRQGSYEQYF. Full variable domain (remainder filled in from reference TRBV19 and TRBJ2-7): DGGITQSPKYLFRKEGQNVTLSCEQNLNHDAMYWYRQDPGQGLRLIYYSQIVNDFQKGDIAEGYSVSREKKESFPLTVTSAQKNPTAFYLCASSIMRQGSYEQYFGPGTRLTVT.

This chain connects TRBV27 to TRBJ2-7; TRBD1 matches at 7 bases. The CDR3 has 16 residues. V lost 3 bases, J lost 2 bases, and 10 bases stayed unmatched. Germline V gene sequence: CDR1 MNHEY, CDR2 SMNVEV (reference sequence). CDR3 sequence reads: CASSFAVPGQTYEQYF. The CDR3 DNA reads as TGTGCCAGCAGTTTTGCTGTACCGGGACAGACCTACGAGCAGTACTTC.

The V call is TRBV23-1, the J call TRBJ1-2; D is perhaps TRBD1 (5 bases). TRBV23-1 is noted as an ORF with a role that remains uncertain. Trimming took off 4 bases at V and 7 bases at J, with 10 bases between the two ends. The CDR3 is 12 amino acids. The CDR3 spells CASSPRVSGYTF. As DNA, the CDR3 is TGCGCCAGCAGTCCCAGGGTGAGTGGCTACACCTTC.

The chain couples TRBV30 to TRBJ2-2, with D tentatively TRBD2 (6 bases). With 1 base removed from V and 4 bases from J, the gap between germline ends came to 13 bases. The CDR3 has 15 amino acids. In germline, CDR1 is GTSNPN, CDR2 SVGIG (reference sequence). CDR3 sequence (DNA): TGTGCCTGGAGTGATGGAGGGCGTCGCACCGGGGAGCTGTTTTTT. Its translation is CAWSDGGRRTGELFF.

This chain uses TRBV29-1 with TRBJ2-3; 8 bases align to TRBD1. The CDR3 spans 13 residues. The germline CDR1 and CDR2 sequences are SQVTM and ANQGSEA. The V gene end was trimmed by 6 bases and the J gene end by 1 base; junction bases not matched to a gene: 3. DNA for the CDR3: TGCAGCGTACCGGGACAGGGCACAGATACGCAGTATTTT. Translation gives CSVPGQGTDTQYF.

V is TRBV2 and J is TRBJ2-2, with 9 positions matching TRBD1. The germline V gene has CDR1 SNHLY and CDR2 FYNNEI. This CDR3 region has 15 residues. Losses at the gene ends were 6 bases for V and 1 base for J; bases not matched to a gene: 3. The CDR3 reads CASSRTGENTGELFF. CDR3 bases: TGTGCCAGCAGCAGGACAGGGGAGAACACCGGGGAGCTGTTTTTT.

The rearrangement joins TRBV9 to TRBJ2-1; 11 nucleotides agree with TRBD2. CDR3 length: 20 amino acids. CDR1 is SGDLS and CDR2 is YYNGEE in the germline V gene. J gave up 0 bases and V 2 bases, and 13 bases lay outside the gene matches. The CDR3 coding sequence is TGTGCCAGCAGCGTGGCCCCCCTAGCGGGAGGTAAAGGCTCCTACAATGAGCAGTTCTTC. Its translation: CASSVAPLAGGKGSYNEQFF.

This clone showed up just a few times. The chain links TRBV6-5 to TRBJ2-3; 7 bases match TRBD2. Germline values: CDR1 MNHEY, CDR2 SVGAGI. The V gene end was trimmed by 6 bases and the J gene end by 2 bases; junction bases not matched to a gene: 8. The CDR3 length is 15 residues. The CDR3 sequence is CASRSSGSTTDTQYF. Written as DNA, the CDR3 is TGTGCCAGCAGGAGTAGCGGGTCGACCACAGATACGCAGTATTTT.

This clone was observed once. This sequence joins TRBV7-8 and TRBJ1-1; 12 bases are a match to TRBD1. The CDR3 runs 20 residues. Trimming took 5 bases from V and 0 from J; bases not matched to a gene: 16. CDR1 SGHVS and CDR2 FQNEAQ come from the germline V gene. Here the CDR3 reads CASSRVRLPGQGALNTEAFF. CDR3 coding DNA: TGTGCCAGCAGCCGAGTCCGTCTGCCGGGACAGGGGGCCCTGAACACTGAAGCTTTCTTT.

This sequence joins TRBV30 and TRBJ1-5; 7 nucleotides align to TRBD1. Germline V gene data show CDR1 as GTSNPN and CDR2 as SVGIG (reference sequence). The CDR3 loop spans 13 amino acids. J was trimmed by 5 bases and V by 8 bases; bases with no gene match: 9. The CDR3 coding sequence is TGTGCCGGCCGACAGGGAGGCGATCAGCCCCAGCATTTT. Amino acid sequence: CAGRQGGDQPQHF.

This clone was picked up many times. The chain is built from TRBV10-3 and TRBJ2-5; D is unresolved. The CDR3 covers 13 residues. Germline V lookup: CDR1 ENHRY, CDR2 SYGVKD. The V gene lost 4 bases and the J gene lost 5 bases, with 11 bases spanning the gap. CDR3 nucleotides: TGTGCCATCAGTGTTACCGCCCAGGAGACCCAGTACTTC. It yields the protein CAISVTAQETQYF.

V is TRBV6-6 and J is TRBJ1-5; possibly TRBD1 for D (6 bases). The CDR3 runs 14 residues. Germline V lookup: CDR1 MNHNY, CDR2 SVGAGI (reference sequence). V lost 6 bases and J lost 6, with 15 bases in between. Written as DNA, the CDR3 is TGTGCCAGCAGAACAGGGATTTCGGGTCAGCCCCAGCATTTT. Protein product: CASRTGISGQPQHF.

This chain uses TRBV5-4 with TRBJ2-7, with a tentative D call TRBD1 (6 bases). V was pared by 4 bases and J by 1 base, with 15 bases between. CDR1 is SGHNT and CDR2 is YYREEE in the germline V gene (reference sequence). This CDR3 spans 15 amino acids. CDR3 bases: TGTGCCAGCAGCCGTCGACAGGCTGGATCCTACGAGCAGTACTTC. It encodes CASSRRQAGSYEQYF.

Written as DNA, the CDR3 is TGTGCCAGCAATCCCGGGGCTGGGGCCAACGTCCTGACTTTC. Translation: CASNPGAGANVLTF. This chain connects TRBV28 to TRBJ2-6, with D tentatively TRBD2 (5 bases). The CDR3 sequence is 14 residues long. The germline V gene encodes CDR1 MDHEN and CDR2 SYDVKM. Trimming removed 7 bases at V and 2 bases at J, with 9 bases between.